This is a list of T cell receptor beta chains from one sample in a study of breast tumors, draining lymph nodes, adjacent tissues. A single record per CDR3 protein comes from TCRdb applying MiXCR to the multiplex PCR reads. The data show 70,000 to 85,000 distinct CDR3 sequences, with roughly a fifth seen just once and 2% to 3% held by the top ten. Sequencing was carried out using axillary lymph node tissue. The receptor source for this set is a female donor with breast cancer. Some clones in this sample may be carry-over from other donors' samples. CDR3s leave out the opening cysteine and the closing phenylalanine or tryptophan. The D gene is left open where the match is weak. Only part of the rows carry a size: once, few, many, or a class if the clone is expanded.

cdr3_aa	clone_size	v_call	j_call	d_call
AISERGSGSNTDTQY	many	TRBV10-3	TRBJ2-3	TRBD2
ASSLRTGAYEQY	many	TRBV14	TRBJ2-7	TRBD1
ASQGANTGELF	many	TRBV12-3/TRBV12-4	TRBJ2-2	.
ASSPNLNTEAF	once	TRBV7-8	TRBJ1-1	.
ASSMGGQNNETRF	.	TRBV19	TRBJ1-4	.
SAREASGSSYEQY	once	TRBV20-1	TRBJ2-7	TRBD2
ASSLFRGLGNTIY	few	TRBV27	TRBJ1-3	TRBD1
ASSPDRAPYNEQF	many	TRBV6-2/TRBV6-3	TRBJ2-1	TRBD1
ASSPLFGSELF	few	TRBV7-2	TRBJ2-2	.
ASSLRQGRTQY	many	TRBV5-4	TRBJ2-3	TRBD1
ASTQGQGTDTQY	many	TRBV19	TRBJ2-3	.
ASSYGSAGGGETQY	.	TRBV6-2/TRBV6-3	TRBJ2-5	TRBD2
ASSSDRVRTGELF	many	TRBV6-6	TRBJ2-2	TRBD1
ASSVYRTGGGYGYT	.	TRBV28	TRBJ1-2	TRBD1
ASSLDYNSYEQY	many	TRBV7-2	TRBJ2-7	.
ASSFELGLLAGTGELF	many	TRBV5-1	TRBJ2-2	.
ASASGYNEQF	many	TRBV7-8	TRBJ2-1	TRBD2
ASKAAGEGTYEQY	many	TRBV19	TRBJ2-7	TRBD2
ASGDRINQPQH	few	TRBV19	TRBJ1-5	TRBD1
ASSQVGASEQY	.	TRBV9	TRBJ2-7	.
ASGPGGSGYT	many	TRBV6-1	TRBJ1-2	TRBD1
ASSYSGTGRCEQY	.	TRBV6-5	TRBJ2-7	TRBD1
SAREGTRLQPQH	many	TRBV20-1	TRBJ1-5	.
ASSHAGGYNEQF	many	TRBV4-1	TRBJ2-1	.
ASSPTGQYEQY	.	TRBV18	TRBJ2-7	.
AWGVASYNEQF	.	TRBV30	TRBJ2-1	.
ASSPGQGSRPQH	many	TRBV6-1	TRBJ1-5	TRBD1
ASSRLAGLSGLSYEQY	.	TRBV28	TRBJ2-7	TRBD2
ASSVEARGGIGGNTIY	many	TRBV9	TRBJ1-3	.
ASSRDGQETQY	many	TRBV4-2	TRBJ2-5	.
ASSRDGGRSGQPQH	many	TRBV7-8	TRBJ1-5	.
ASSSRTGGLETQY	many	TRBV7-9	TRBJ2-5	TRBD1
ASSPEAGGYNSPLH	many	TRBV5-1	TRBJ1-6	TRBD1
SAKALGLRDQY	many	TRBV20-1	TRBJ2-7	TRBD2
ASSRVTGDNEQF	many	TRBV9	TRBJ2-1	.
ASSIVGLGYAELF	many	TRBV19	TRBJ2-2	.
ASSHDSGRRSDTQY	many	TRBV14	TRBJ2-3	TRBD2
ASQSPGAIKEGEQF	many	TRBV11-1	TRBJ2-1	.
ASSQDREETQY	many	TRBV4-3	TRBJ2-5	.
ASSFNIQGPVSNEQF	many	TRBV7-7	TRBJ2-1	.
ASSSLPGTGVNTGELF	.	TRBV28	TRBJ2-2	TRBD1
ASSYSATGNNEQF	many	TRBV6-2/TRBV6-3	TRBJ2-1	.
ASSYDWAYPGELF	many	TRBV6-2/TRBV6-3	TRBJ2-2	.
ATSSSGGAVYGYT	many	TRBV24-1	TRBJ1-2	TRBD1
ASSRGRSYGYT	many	TRBV27	TRBJ1-2	TRBD1
ASSLGGNRNSPLH	.	TRBV28	TRBJ1-6	.
AWSVGGGYT	.	TRBV30	TRBJ1-2	.
SARGQAGGEEQY	many	TRBV20-1	TRBJ2-7	TRBD2
AWRIAGEAPSEY	many	TRBV30	TRBJ2-7	TRBD2
SARGFRKLDEQF	many	TRBV20-1	TRBJ2-1	.
ASSLPGQTNYGYT	.	TRBV28	TRBJ1-2	TRBD1
ASSYSYGGAETQY	many	TRBV6-6	TRBJ2-5	.
ASSQDLHAGTSSYEQY	many	TRBV4-3	TRBJ2-7	TRBD2